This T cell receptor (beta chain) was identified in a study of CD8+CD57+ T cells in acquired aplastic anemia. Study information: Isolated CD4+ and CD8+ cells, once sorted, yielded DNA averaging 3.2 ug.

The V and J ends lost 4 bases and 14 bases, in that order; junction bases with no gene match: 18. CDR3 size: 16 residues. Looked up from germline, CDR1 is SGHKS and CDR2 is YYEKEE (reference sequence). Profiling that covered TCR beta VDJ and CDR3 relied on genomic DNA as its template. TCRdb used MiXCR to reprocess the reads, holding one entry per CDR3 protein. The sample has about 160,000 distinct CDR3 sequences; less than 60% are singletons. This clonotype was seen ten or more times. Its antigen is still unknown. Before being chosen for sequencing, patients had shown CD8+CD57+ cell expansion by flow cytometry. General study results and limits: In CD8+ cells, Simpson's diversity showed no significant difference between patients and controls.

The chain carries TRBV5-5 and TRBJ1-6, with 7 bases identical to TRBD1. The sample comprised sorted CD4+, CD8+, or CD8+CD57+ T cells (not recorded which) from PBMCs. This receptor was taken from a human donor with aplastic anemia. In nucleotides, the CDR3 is TGTGCCAGCAGCACAACAGGGGACGTAAGGAAGGAAGCCCTCCACTTT. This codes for CASSTTGDVRKEALHF.